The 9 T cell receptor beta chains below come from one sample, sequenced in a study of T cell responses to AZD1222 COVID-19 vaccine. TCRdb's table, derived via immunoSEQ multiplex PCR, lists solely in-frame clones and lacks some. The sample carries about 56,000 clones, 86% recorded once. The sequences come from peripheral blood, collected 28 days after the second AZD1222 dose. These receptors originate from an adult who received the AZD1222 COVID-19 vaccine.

The CDR3 sequence: CASSEERDSHYGYTF. In DNA, the CDR3 is TGTGCCAGCAGTGAAGAGCGGGACAGCCACTATGGCTACACCTTC. V and J are TRBV6-1 and TRBJ1-2; 7 nucleotides align to TRBD1. Looked up from germline, CDR1 is MNHNS and CDR2 is SASEGT. The CDR3 extends over 15 amino acids. The trim removed 1 base at V and 3 bases at J, leaving 5 bases unmatched.

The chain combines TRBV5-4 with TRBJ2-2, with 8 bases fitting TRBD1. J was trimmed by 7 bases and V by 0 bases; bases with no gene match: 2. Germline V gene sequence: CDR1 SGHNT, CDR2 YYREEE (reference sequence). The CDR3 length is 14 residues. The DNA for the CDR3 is TGTGCCAGCAGCTTGGCAGGGGGCTTCGGGGAGCTGTTTTTT. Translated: CASSLAGGFGELFF.

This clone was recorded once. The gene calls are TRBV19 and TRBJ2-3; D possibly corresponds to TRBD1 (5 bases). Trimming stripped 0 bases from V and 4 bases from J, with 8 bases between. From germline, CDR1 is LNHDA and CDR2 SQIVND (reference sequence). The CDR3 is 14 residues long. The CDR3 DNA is TGTGCCAGTAGTATAGAGCCAGGGTCAGATACGCAGTATTTT. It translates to CASSIEPGSDTQYF. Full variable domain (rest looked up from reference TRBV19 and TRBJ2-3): DGGITQSPKYLFRKEGQNVTLSCEQNLNHDAMYWYRQDPGQGLRLIYYSQIVNDFQKGDIAEGYSVSREKKESFPLTVTSAQKNPTAFYLCASSIEPGSDTQYFGPGTRLTVL.

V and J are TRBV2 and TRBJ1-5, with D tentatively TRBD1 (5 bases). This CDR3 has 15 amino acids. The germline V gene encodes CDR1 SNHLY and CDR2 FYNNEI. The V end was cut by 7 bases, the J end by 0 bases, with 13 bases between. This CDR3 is CASTPGPYSNQPQHF. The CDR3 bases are TGTGCCAGCACCCCGGGGCCGTATAGCAATCAGCCCCAGCATTTT.

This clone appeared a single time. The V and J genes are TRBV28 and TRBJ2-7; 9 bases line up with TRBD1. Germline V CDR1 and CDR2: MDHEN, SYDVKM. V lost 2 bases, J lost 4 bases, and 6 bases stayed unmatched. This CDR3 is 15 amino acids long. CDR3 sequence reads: CASSLGTGGMYEQYF. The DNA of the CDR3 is TGTGCCAGCAGTTTAGGAACAGGGGGCATGTACGAGCAGTACTTC. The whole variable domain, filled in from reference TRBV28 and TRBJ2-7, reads DVKVTQSSRYLVKRTGEKVFLECVQDMDHENMFWYRQDPGLGLRLIYFSYDVKMKEKGDIPEGYSVSREKKERFSLILESASTNQTSMYLCASSLGTGGMYEQYFGPGTRLTVT.

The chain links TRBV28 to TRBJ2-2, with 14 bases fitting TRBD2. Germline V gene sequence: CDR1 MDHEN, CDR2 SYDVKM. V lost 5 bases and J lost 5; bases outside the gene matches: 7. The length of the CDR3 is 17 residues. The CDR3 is CASSTGTSGSWTGELFF. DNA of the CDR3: TGTGCCAGCAGTACCGGGACTAGCGGGAGTTGGACCGGGGAGCTGTTTTTT.

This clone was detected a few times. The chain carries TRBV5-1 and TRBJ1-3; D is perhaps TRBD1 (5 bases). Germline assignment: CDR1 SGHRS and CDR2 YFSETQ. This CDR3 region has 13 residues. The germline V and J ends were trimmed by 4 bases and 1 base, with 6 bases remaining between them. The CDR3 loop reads CASSRGSGNTIYF. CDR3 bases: TGCGCCAGCAGCAGGGGATCTGGAAACACCATATATTTT.

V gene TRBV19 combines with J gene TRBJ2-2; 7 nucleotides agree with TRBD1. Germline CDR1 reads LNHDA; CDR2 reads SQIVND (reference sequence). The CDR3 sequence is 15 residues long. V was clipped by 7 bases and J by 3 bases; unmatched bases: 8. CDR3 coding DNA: TGTGCCAGTACCCCCCGACAGGGAGACACCGGGGAGCTGTTTTTT. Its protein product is CASTPRQGDTGELFF.

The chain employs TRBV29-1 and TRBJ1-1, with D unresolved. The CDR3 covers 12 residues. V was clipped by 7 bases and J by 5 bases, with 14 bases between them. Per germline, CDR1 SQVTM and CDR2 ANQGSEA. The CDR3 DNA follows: TGCAGCGGTACGTACAGTGATACTGAAGCTTTCTTT. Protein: CSGTYSDTEAFF.